This T cell receptor beta chain is drawn from a study of blood T cell repertoires in COVID-19. Study-level information: Samples taken during acute and convalescent COVID-19 were collected in the United States, Italy and Spain. T cells, B-cell-depleted T cells, or PBMCs provided the cDNA or gDNA that served as material.

Study processing details: Reference gene primer amplification gave nucleated cell count estimates. Only in-frame clones appear in the TCRdb table, and some are missing; sequencing was by immunoSEQ multiplex PCR. V and J calls and clone size follow that table, whereas D and trimming were derived from the DNA. The table shows roughly 100,000 clones, with about 85% occurring only once. From germline, CDR1 is GTSNPN and CDR2 SVGIG (reference sequence). V was clipped by 8 bases and J by 6 bases, with 16 bases between them. The CDR3 totals 13 residues. Seattle enrolled patients during active infection and tracked them longitudinally.

The specimen sequenced was peripheral blood. The V gene is TRBV30, the J gene TRBJ1-4, with D tentatively TRBD1 (5 bases). This clonotype was obtained from a woman in her forties or fifties with COVID-19, enrolled during active disease. CDR3 amino acids: CAPERGWDEKLFF. The DNA for the CDR3 is TGTGCCCCGGAAAGGGGTTGGGATGAAAAACTGTTTTTT.